This TCR beta chain was sequenced for a study of cytomegalovirus exposure and HLA in healthy donors. The wider study: In terms of ancestry, the Caucasian-associated cluster contained about four fifths of the 398 genotyped donors. Study outcomes and limitations: Several of the most significant clusters appeared, in a later analysis, to be linked to common viral pathogens.

J lost 0 bases, V lost 3 bases, and 4 bases had no gene match. CDR3 size: 16 residues. Germline V lookup: CDR1 ENHRY, CDR2 SYGVKD. A note on this clone: Antigen unknown.

A multiplex PCR was run with 60 Vbeta primers and 13 Jbeta primers. Some clones are missing from TCRdb's copy, which holds only in-frame ones; the method was immunoSEQ multiplex PCR. The sample contains fewer than 140,000 clones, approximately 70% of which appear only once. The V call is TRBV10-3, the J call TRBJ2-3; 9 bases line up with TRBD2. Sequenced: PBMCs. The receptor was derived from a boy younger than 18 in good health and CMV-seronegative. CDR3 nucleotides: TGTGCCATCAGTGAATTAGCGGGAGCTAGCACAGATACGCAGTATTTT. As protein: CAISELAGASTDTQYF.